A selection of T cell receptor beta chains follows, all from one sample in a study of blood T cell repertoires in COVID-19. Profiling relied on immunoSEQ multiplex PCR, and the TCRdb table lists in-frame clones only, not all of them. Among approximately 220,000 clones listed, over 70% were seen once. The sample taken for sequencing was peripheral blood. Receptors were obtained from a woman older than 75 with acute or convalescent COVID-19. Both conserved end residues are part of each CDR3. A D gene is named only where the DNA matches it firmly. For some rows the clone size is stated as once, few or many, or as a class when expanded; others skip it.

V	D	size	J	CDR3	DNA
TRBV6-2/TRBV6-3	TRBD2	.	TRBJ2-1	CASSIPPGTSYHEQFF	TGTGCCAGCAGCATACCCCCCGGGACTAGCTATCATGAGCAGTTCTTC
TRBV10-3	TRBD2	.	TRBJ2-5	CAISERLAGAQETQYF	TGTGCCATCAGTGAGCGACTAGCGGGGGCCCAAGAGACCCAGTACTTC
TRBV19	.	once	TRBJ1-3	CASSIVTRNLATIYF	TGTGCCAGTAGTATTGTAACCCGAAACTTAGCCACCATATATTTT
TRBV3-1/TRBV3-2	.	.	TRBJ2-7	CASSQRGRNYEQYF	TGTGCCAGCAGCCAAAGGGGGAGAAACTACGAGCAGTACTTC
TRBV6-5	TRBD1	.	TRBJ1-1	CASSPDRLGNTEAFF	TGTGCCAGCAGCCCGGACAGGTTGGGAAACACTGAAGCTTTCTTT
TRBV3-1/TRBV3-2	.	.	TRBJ1-5	CASSLANRNTGINQPQHF	TGTGCCAGCAGCCTCGCTAACCGGAACACAGGAATCAATCAGCCCCAGCATTTT
TRBV12-3/TRBV12-4	.	.	TRBJ2-1	CASSLAFSRGQFF	TGTGCCAGCAGTTTAGCGTTCTCCCGCGGGCAGTTCTTC
TRBV25-1	.	.	TRBJ1-3	CASSDSLTVGNTIYF	TGTGCCAGCAGTGATTCCCTGACAGTTGGAAACACCATATATTTT
TRBV19	.	.	TRBJ1-2	CASSPTQNYGYTF	TGTGCCAGTAGTCCCACCCAGAACTATGGCTACACCTTC
TRBV7-8	.	.	TRBJ2-3	CASSSVRGTDTQYF	TGTGCCAGCAGTTCCGTCAGGGGCACAGATACGCAGTATTTT
TRBV29-1	TRBD1	.	TRBJ1-1	CSVGTGRSNTEAFF	TGCAGCGTTGGGACAGGCCGATCTAACACTGAAGCTTTCTTT
TRBV28	TRBD1	.	TRBJ1-2	CASRRLTFNHDRGPKGGYTF	TGTGCCAGCAGACGCCTGACCTTTAACCACGACAGGGGGCCCAAAGGGGGCTACACCTTC
TRBV24-1	.	.	TRBJ2-1	CATSTGALYNEQFF	TGTGCCACCAGTACAGGAGCGCTCTACAATGAGCAGTTCTTC
TRBV4-2	.	.	TRBJ1-5	CASSQSGDNQPQHF	TGTGCCAGCAGCCAATCAGGGGACAATCAGCCCCAGCATTTT
TRBV5-1	.	.	TRBJ2-7	CASSLDSRSRSITYEQYF	TGCGCCAGCAGCTTGGACAGCAGATCGCGATCAATCACCTACGAGCAGTACTTC
TRBV12-2	.	.	TRBJ2-3	CASRFPLRTGRDTDTQYF	TGTGCAAGTCGCTTTCCTTTACGGACAGGGCGCGACACAGATACGCAGTATTTT
TRBV25-1	.	.	TRBJ1-1	CASRGDSNTEAFF	TGTGCCAGCCGGGGGGACTCGAACACTGAAGCTTTCTTT
TRBV6-1	.	few	TRBJ1-6	CASSEFGQLYNSPLHF	TGTGCCAGCAGTGAATTTGGGCAGCTCTATAATTCACCCCTCCACTTT
TRBV27	TRBD1	.	TRBJ1-3	CASSATGTVATIYF	TGTGCCAGCAGCGCCACCGGGACAGTGGCCACCATATATTTT
TRBV6-4	TRBD1	.	TRBJ2-7	CASGLGQVSYEQYF	TGTGCCAGCGGTCTGGGACAGGTGTCTTACGAGCAGTACTTC
TRBV3-1/TRBV3-2	.	.	TRBJ1-1	CASSIPGHPGAFF	TGTGCCAGCAGCATTCCGGGACATCCTGGGGCTTTCTTT
TRBV29-1	.	.	TRBJ1-3	CSVFSGNTIYF	TGCAGCGTCTTTTCTGGAAACACCATATATTTT
TRBV7-2	.	once	TRBJ2-2	CASSIRVANTGELFF	TGTGCCAGCAGCATACGGGTAGCGAACACCGGGGAGCTGTTTTTT
TRBV5-6	TRBD1	.	TRBJ2-4	CASSLGTGYKNIQYF	TGTGCCAGCAGCTTAGGGACAGGCTACAAAAACATTCAGTACTTC
TRBV28	.	.	TRBJ1-2	CASGRRGGYTF	TGTGCCAGCGGACGTAGGGGTGGCTACACCTTC
TRBV18	.	.	TRBJ2-5	CASQTGIQETQYF	TGTGCCAGCCAAACCGGGATTCAAGAGACCCAGTACTTC
TRBV6-6	TRBD1	.	TRBJ2-1	CASSYPRQGNNEQFF	TGTGCCAGCAGTTACCCCAGACAGGGGAACAATGAGCAGTTCTTC